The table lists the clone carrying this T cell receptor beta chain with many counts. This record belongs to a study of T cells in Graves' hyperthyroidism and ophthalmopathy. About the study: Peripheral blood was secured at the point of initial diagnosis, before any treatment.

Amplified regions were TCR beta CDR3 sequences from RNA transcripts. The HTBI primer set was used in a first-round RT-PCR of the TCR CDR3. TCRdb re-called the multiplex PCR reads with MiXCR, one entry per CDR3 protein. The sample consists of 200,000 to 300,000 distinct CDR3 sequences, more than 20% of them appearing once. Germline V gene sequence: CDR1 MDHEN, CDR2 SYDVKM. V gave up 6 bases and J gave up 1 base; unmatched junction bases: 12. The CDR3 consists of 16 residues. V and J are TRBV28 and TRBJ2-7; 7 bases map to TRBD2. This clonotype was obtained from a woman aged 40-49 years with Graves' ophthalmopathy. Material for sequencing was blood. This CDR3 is CASSQFQGGKSYEQYF. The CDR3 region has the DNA TGTGCCAGCAGCCAATTCCAGGGAGGGAAATCCTACGAGCAGTACTTC.